One T cell receptor beta chain is described in this entry. Its antigen target is currently unknown. Per-base quality was not reported, and no clone a single base away is much larger than it. The label giving this sample's time point can be read as: pretreatment peripheral blood. The cohort comprised more than 25 patients with locally advanced or metastatic urothelial carcinoma treated at Memorial Sloan Kettering on a trial protocol. Peripheral blood mononuclear cells were collected pretreatment and during treatment, at between 1 and 8 total time points per patient. The Qiagen DNeasy Blood extraction kit was used to purify genomic DNA from total PBMCs and from tumor samples. PBMCs were collected pretreatment and during treatment, and were isolated and stored as previously described. CDR1 and CDR2 are read off the germline V gene as SGHTA and FQGTGA. Reading from cysteine to phenylalanine, the CDR3 counts 14 amino acids. Left in the record is the CDR3 DNA by itself, 42 bases read in frame from the first base. V lost 4 bases and J lost 2 bases; the stretch between them is 11 bases long.

This sample stems from a study of PD-L1 blockade in urothelial cancer (dated by TCRdb to between 2016 and 2019). Regarding the complete study: Therapy was started in the mid-2010s for all patients, and atezolizumab 1,200 mg was administered intravenously every 3 weeks. About 85% of the roughly 30 patients were males with bladder-origin urothelial cancer, and about 65% of the roughly 30 reported a prior smoking history. Blood samples were analyzed at two time points: 3 weeks after treatment start (second dose) and 6 weeks after treatment start. An ECOG performance status of 0 or 1 was recorded for the patients, and 0 to 3 prior chemotherapy regimens had been received by the patients. Pretreatment blood TCR-seq was available for about 28 patients, at least one posttreatment blood collection was obtained for some 24 patients, and tumor TCR-seq was available for some 24 patients. Pretreatment tumor samples, along with matched peripheral blood collected serially before and after atezolizumab treatment, underwent TCR sequencing. Durable clinical benefit meant progression-free survival longer than 6 months, and TCR features were also tested against progression-free and overall survival. Fewer than ten patients reached durable clinical benefit, while 20 patients did not. Blood samples gave a median of about 130,000 T cells and approximately 80,000 unique TCRs, with a median clonality of 0.080. The study was an exploratory multi-omic analysis of somatic, immune and clinical correlates of response to PD-L1 blockade with atezolizumab in urothelial cancer. In the same patients who had TCR sequencing, pretreatment tumors also underwent whole exome sequencing and RNA sequencing. Overall results and qualifications from the work: Because of the small sample size (n ≈ 27) and the many exploratory analyses performed, the results are intended to be regarded as hypothesis-generating. Greater expansion of tumor-associated TCR clones in peripheral blood 3 weeks after the start of treatment was observed in patients with durable benefit (n of about 20, p = 0.022). A pretreatment peripheral blood TCR clonality below the median was linked to improved progression-free and overall survival.

Each PCR received spiked-in synthetic TCR analog templates so that absolute template abundance could be estimated from read counts. The immunoSEQ assay used bias-controlled V and J gene primers to amplify TCRbeta CDR3 regions from genomic DNA. Sequencing of rearranged TCRbeta segments was performed at approximately 20X coverage. In the paper's pipeline: Sequencing errors were corrected by clustering, and CDR3s were annotated against IMGT so that V, D and J genes could be assigned. Downstream analyses used only productive TCRbeta rearrangements and left out out-of-frame or stop-codon sequences. Clonality was calculated as one minus the Shannon entropy normalized by the log of the number of unique productive sequences. Fisher's exact test with Benjamini-Hochberg correction, at a threshold of adjusted p below 0.01, was used to find clones that differed between time points or between blood and tumor. The immuneACCESS repertoire file appears here via TCRdb, limited to in-frame rearrangements. These files lack a portion of the clones; in checked studies, under half of the deficit traces to unresolved V genes, and the cause of the others is not known. V, J and clone size were drawn from that table, and D and trimming were deduced from the DNA. For this sample there are under 95,000 clones; more than 75% appear just once. The ten largest clones add up to approximately 14% of the sample.

Sequenced here: PBMCs, sampled around atezolizumab (anti-PD-L1) treatment. The V and J genes are TRBV7-3 and TRBJ1-1; no confident D gene assignment can be made. This TCR was recovered from a man between 60 and 70 years old with urothelial cancer. CDR3 region: CASSSYPGNTEAFF. The DNA reads TGTGCCAGCAGCTCCTACCCGGGTAACACTGAAGCTTTCTTT.